One and the same sample provided the 7 T cell receptor beta chains below, sequenced in a study of cytomegalovirus exposure and HLA in healthy donors. With 60 Vbeta and 13 Jbeta primers, the PCR was carried out. The protocol was immunoSEQ multiplex PCR, while the TCRdb copy is restricted to in-frame clones and leaves out a portion. The sample has under 200,000 clones; around nine tenths are singletons. Source material: PBMCs. These receptors all stem from a woman between 18 and 29 years old in good health and CMV-seronegative.

Only a few counts were recorded for this clone. The chain is built from TRBV5-1 and TRBJ2-7; perhaps TRBD1 as D (5 bases). This CDR3 spans 16 amino acids. Germline values: CDR1 SGHRS, CDR2 YFSETQ. Trimming removed 3 bases at V and 4 bases at J, with 20 bases between. The CDR3 region has the DNA TGCGCCAGCAGCTCGTTGTCCTCCGACAGCAATTACGAGCAGTACTTC. Its translation: CASSSLSSDSNYEQYF.

V gene TRBV29-1 combines with J gene TRBJ1-5; 7 bases line up with TRBD1. Trimming took 6 bases from V and 9 from J; bases not matched to a gene: 11. Germline CDR1 reads SQVTM; CDR2 reads ANQGSEA. The CDR3 has 13 amino acids. CDR3 residues: CSVGQGDGGPQHF. The DNA of the CDR3 is TGCAGCGTCGGCCAGGGGGATGGGGGGCCCCAGCATTTT. The variable domain in full, with the rest retrieved from reference TRBV29-1 and TRBJ1-5, is SAVISQKPSRDICQRGTSLTIQCQVDSQVTMMFWYRQQPGQSLTLIATANQGSEATYESGFVIDKFPISRPNLTFSTLTVSNMSPEDSSIYLCSVGQGDGGPQHFGDGTRLSIL.

V and J are TRBV6-6 and TRBJ2-7; D is uncertain. V was pared by 8 bases and J by 5 bases, with 16 bases between. CDR3 length: 13 amino acids. Germline V gives CDR1 MNHNY, CDR2 SVGAGI (reference sequence). The CDR3 reads CASGALGSHEQYF. Here the CDR3 DNA reads TGTGCCAGCGGAGCCCTTGGGTCCCACGAGCAGTACTTC.

V gene TRBV4-1 combines with J gene TRBJ1-2; a possible D gene is TRBD1 (5 bases). The CDR3 runs 17 residues. From germline, CDR1 is MGHRA and CDR2 YSYEKL. Trimming cost V 0 bases and J 4 bases, with 18 bases left between them. CDR3 sequence reads: CASSQEGANHLGYGYTF. The CDR3 DNA reads TGCGCCAGCAGCCAAGAAGGGGCCAATCATTTGGGCTATGGCTACACCTTC.

This sequence joins TRBV28 and TRBJ2-4, with D perhaps matching TRBD2 (6 bases). Trimming pared 5 bases from V and 0 bases from J, leaving 8 bases between. Germline CDR1 reads MDHEN; CDR2 reads SYDVKM. This CDR3 spans 14 amino acids. In nucleotides, the CDR3 is TGTGCCAGCAGTCCGGGACTAGCCAAAAACATTCAGTACTTC. Translating gives CASSPGLAKNIQYF.

This chain uses TRBV7-7 with TRBJ2-2, with a tentative D call TRBD1 (5 bases). The CDR3 runs to 15 residues. Trimming cost V 5 bases and J 6 bases, with 16 bases left between them. The germline CDR1 and CDR2 sequences are SSHAT and FNYEAQ (reference sequence). For the CDR3, the DNA is TGTGCCAGCAGCCCGATCCTGACAGAGGCCGGGGAGCTGTTTTTT. Translated, it gives CASSPILTEAGELFF.

The J gene is TRBJ2-7, the V gene TRBV30, with 10 bases matching TRBD2. V shed 0 bases and J 5 bases; nucleotides not matched to a gene: 7. CDR1 is GTSNPN, CDR2 SVGIG, per germline (reference sequence). The CDR3 has 15 residues. This chain's CDR3 is CAWSVGSGRRHEQYF. The CDR3 bases are TGTGCCTGGAGTGTAGGTAGCGGGAGGAGGCACGAGCAGTACTTC. Drawing the rest from reference TRBV30 and TRBJ2-7, the complete variable domain is SQTIHQWPATLVQPVGSPLSLECTVEGTSNPNLYWYRQAAGRGLQLLFYSVGIGQISSEVPQNLSASRPQDRQFILSSKKLLLSDSGFYLCAWSVGSGRRHEQYFGPGTRLTVT.